This T cell receptor (beta chain) was retrieved from a study of OX40 agonist ivuxolimab in advanced cancers. For the study in its entirety: The costimulatory receptor OX40 (CD134) was targeted by ivuxolimab, a fully human IgG2 agonistic monoclonal antibody. Intravenous ivuxolimab was administered to patients every 2 weeks at six dose levels: 0.01, 0.1, 0.3, 1.5, 3 and 10 mg/kg. Of the roughly 52 dose-escalation patients, hepatocellular carcinoma was present in roughly 19, melanoma in approximately 15, renal cell carcinoma in 9 and head and neck cancer in 9. In the dose-escalation cohort, approximately 82% of patients were male, and the mean age was approximately 60 years with a range of roughly 23 to 79. Prior anti-PD-1, anti-PD-L1 or anti-CTLA-4 therapy was permitted, and about two fifths of dose-escalation patients had received checkpoint inhibitors. Partial responses occurred in three dose-escalation patients, of whom one had hepatocellular carcinoma and two had cutaneous melanoma. Peripheral TCRbeta sequencing was intended to test whether TCR sequence diversity was altered and clonal T-cell expansion was caused by ivuxolimab. The paper reports the monotherapy dose-escalation portion (N ≈ 50 patients) of the phase I ivuxolimab trial.

As for this clone: The antigen it recognizes is unknown. Per-base qualities were not stored, and no clone one base away is much larger.

CDR1 SEHNR and CDR2 FQNEAQ were looked up in the germline V gene (reference sequence). Trimming at the junction amounts to 4 bases on V and 8 bases on J, and the germline ends lie 10 bases apart. The CDR3 goes from the cysteine to the phenylalanine over 12 residues. The kept DNA is CDR3 alone, 36 bases in frame from the first base. Patients with a history of autoimmune disease or receiving systemic immunosuppression were excluded from the trial. Peripheral blood for TCR sequencing was collected from all dose cohorts at baseline, on cycle 4 day 1, and on cycle 7 day 1. The samples were drawn from a first-in-human, open-label, multicenter phase I dose-escalation trial of ivuxolimab. Adults with locally advanced or metastatic melanoma, renal cell carcinoma, hepatocellular carcinoma or head and neck squamous cell carcinoma were enrolled in the trial. Before TCR sequencing, CD4+ T cells and CD8+ T cells from peripheral blood were sorted into separate populations.

For sequencing of the TCRbeta CDR3 region, genomic DNA was extracted from the sorted cells. The immunoSEQ Assay was used to sequence the TCRbeta CDR3 regions. TCRdb retrieved this table from immuneACCESS and kept in-frame rearrangements only. Not all clones are present; in checked studies, unresolved V genes account for under half, and no reason is known for the remainder. Recorded for this sample are around 20,000 clones; roughly four fifths of them occurred a single time. The ten most abundant clones make up 40% to 50% of the sample. Results the study describes overall, beyond this receptor: On average, CD8+ T cells showed more expanded clones than CD4+ T cells after ivuxolimab. At doses of 0.1 to 3.0 mg/kg, clonal expansion of both CD4+ and CD8+ blood T cells was observed from baseline to week 6. Low levels of normalized T-cell clonal expansion were also shown by some nonresponding patients. In the 0.1-3.0 mg/kg groups, partial responders had among the lowest normalized peripheral clonal expansion, particularly in CD8+ T cells. Which antigens the clonally expanded peripheral T cells were specific for was not determined.

This clonotype originated in an adult with an advanced solid tumor such as melanoma, head and neck, liver or kidney cancer. The sequence links TRBV7-9 to TRBJ2-3, with the D segment identity uncertain. Material: CD4+ or CD8+ T cells sorted from blood, obtained in a trial of the OX40 agonist ivuxolimab. The sequenced DNA is TGTGCCAGCAGCTCGCCAGAAGGTACGCAGTATTTT. Its translation reads: CASSSPEGTQYF.